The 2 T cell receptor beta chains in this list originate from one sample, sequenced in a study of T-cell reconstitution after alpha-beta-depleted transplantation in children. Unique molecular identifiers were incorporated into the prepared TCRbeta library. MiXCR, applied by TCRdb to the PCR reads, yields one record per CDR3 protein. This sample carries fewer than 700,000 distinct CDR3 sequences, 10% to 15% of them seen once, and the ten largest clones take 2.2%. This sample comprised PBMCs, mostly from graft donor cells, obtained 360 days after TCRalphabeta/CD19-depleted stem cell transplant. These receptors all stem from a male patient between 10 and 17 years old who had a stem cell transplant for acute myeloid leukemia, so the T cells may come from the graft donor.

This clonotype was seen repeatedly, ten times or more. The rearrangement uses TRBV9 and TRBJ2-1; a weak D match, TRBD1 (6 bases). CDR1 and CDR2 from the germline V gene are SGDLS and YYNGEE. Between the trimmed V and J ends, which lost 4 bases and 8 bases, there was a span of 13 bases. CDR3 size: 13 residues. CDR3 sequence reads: CASSRYRVHEQFF. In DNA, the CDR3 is TGTGCCAGCAGCAGATACAGGGTCCATGAGCAGTTCTTC.

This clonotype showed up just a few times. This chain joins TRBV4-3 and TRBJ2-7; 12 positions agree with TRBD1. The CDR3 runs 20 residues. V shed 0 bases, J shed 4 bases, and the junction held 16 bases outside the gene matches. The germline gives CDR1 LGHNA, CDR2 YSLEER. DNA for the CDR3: TGCGCCAGCAGCCAAGAGCGCCTGGGACAGGGGGCCGTGGGGGTTTACGAGCAGTACTTC. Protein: CASSQERLGQGAVGVYEQYF.